These 14 T cell receptor beta chains came from one sample sequenced in a study of cytotoxic CD8 clonotypes in ibrutinib-treated CLL. The data were produced by immunoSEQ multiplex PCR, yet TCRdb's version contains in-frame clones alone and is incomplete. Counted here are approximately 74,000 clones, 70% to 90% occurring once; the ten biggest clones make up about 8%. The input for sequencing was PBMCs, taken at disease progression, from a patient treated with ibrutinib. Receptors were obtained from a human donor with chronic lymphocytic leukemia.

The chain joins TRBV5-1 to TRBJ1-4; maybe TRBD1 (5 bases). This CDR3 is 13 amino acids long. CDR1 and CDR2 (germline): SGHRS, YFSETQ. V was trimmed by 9 bases and J by 3 bases, leaving 12 bases between them. The CDR3 DNA reads TGCGCCAACCAACGGGGACCTAATGAAAAACTGTTTTTT. Amino acids: CANQRGPNEKLFF. Full variable domain (missing parts from reference TRBV5-1 and TRBJ1-4): KAGVTQTPRYLIKTRGQQVTLSCSPISGHRSVSWYQQTPGQGLQFLFEYFSETQRNKGNFPGRFSGRQFSNSRSEMNVSTLELGDSALYLCANQRGPNEKLFFGSGTQLSVL.

The CDR3 DNA sequence: TGTGCCAGCTCACGCACAGGGGGAAGCAATCAGCCCCAGCATTTT. Translated, it gives CASSRTGGSNQPQHF. The J gene is TRBJ1-5, the V gene TRBV18, with 8 bases identical to TRBD1. The CDR3 length is 15 residues. The germline V gene has CDR1 KGHSH and CDR2 LQKENI. V shed 4 bases, J shed 1 base, and the junction held 3 bases outside the gene matches. The full variable domain, with the rest looked up from reference TRBV18 and TRBJ1-5, is NAGVMQNPRHLVRRRGQEARLRCSPMKGHSHVYWYRQLPEEGLKFMVYLQKENIIDESGMPKERFSAEFPKEGPSILRIQQVVRGDSAAYFCASSRTGGSNQPQHFGDGTRLSIL.

V gene TRBV6-1 combines with J gene TRBJ2-3; 9 nucleotides match TRBD1. After removal of 6 bases from V and 4 bases from J, the junction contained 5 bases not matched to a gene. The CDR3 covers 14 residues. The germline V gene encodes CDR1 MNHNS and CDR2 SASEGT. For the CDR3, the DNA is TGTGCCAGCAGGAGACAGGGGGTAGCAGATACGCAGTATTTT. Encoded protein: CASRRQGVADTQYF.

For the CDR3, the DNA is TGTGCCAGCTCACCAGGTGAGGGGGCTGAAGCTTTCTTT. It codes for CASSPGEGAEAFF. The V and J genes are TRBV18 and TRBJ1-1, with D possibly TRBD1 on 6 matching bases. V shed 2 bases and J shed 6 bases, with 10 bases lying between them. CDR3 length: 13 residues. The germline V gene encodes CDR1 KGHSH and CDR2 LQKENI.

The chain employs TRBV10-1 and TRBJ1-1; 12 positions match TRBD1. V lost 7 bases, J lost 11 bases, and 8 bases stayed unmatched. The germline gives CDR1 WNHNN, CDR2 SYGVQD (reference sequence). This CDR3 is built from 13 residues. This CDR3 reads CASKAGTGGPAFF. CDR3 coding DNA: TGCGCCAGCAAAGCCGGGACAGGGGGCCCCGCTTTCTTT.

V usage is TRBV28 and J usage is TRBJ2-3, with 7 bases identical to TRBD2. The CDR3 is made up of 17 amino acids. Germline lookup yields CDR1 MDHEN and CDR2 SYDVKM. The trim removed 4 bases at V and 0 bases at J, leaving 10 bases unmatched. CDR3: CASSSRRLAESTDTQYF. As DNA, the CDR3 is TGTGCCAGCAGTTCCCGCCGACTAGCAGAAAGCACAGATACGCAGTATTTT.

V and J are TRBV7-9 and TRBJ2-7; 8 nucleotides align to TRBD2. The V and J ends lost 5 bases and 0 bases, in that order; junction bases with no gene match: 9. CDR1 is SEHNR, CDR2 FQNEAQ, per germline (reference sequence). The length of the CDR3 is 16 residues. The CDR3 is CASSGISGASSYEQYF. The CDR3 DNA reads TGTGCCAGCAGCGGAATTAGCGGGGCGAGCTCCTACGAGCAGTACTTC.

The rearrangement joins TRBV5-1 to TRBJ1-3; TRBD1 is a possible D gene (5 bases). CDR3 length equals 15 residues. V was clipped by 4 bases and J by 2 bases, with 13 bases between them. The V gene's germline CDR1 is SGHRS and CDR2 YFSETQ. The CDR3 DNA sequence: TGCGCCAGCAGCCCGGGGCAAGTCGCTGGAAACACCATATATTTT. Amino acids: CASSPGQVAGNTIYF.

This clone was counted a single time. The genes are TRBV30 and TRBJ1-4; 9 bases agree with TRBD1. V was clipped by 3 bases and J by 0 bases; unmatched bases: 8. The length of the CDR3 is 17 residues. The germline V gene has CDR1 GTSNPN and CDR2 SVGIG (reference sequence). As DNA, the CDR3 is TGTGCCTGGAGAGATAAACAGGGGGCGGCAACTAATGAAAAACTGTTTTTT. This gives the protein CAWRDKQGAATNEKLFF.

The chain links TRBV5-1 to TRBJ2-7; D gene unclear. From germline, CDR1 is SGHRS and CDR2 YFSETQ. V lost 4 bases to trimming and J lost 5 bases, with 10 bases between them. The CDR3 is 12 residues long. DNA of the CDR3: TGCGCCAGCAGCCTCACGTCCAACGAGCAGTACTTC. Amino acid sequence: CASSLTSNEQYF.

CDR3 nucleotide sequence: TGTGCCAGCAGCGTACAGCTTGGTGGGCAGTACTTC. Its translation is CASSVQLGGQYF. The genes are TRBV7-9 and TRBJ2-7; D call uncertain. The CDR3 runs 12 residues. Looked up from germline, CDR1 is SEHNR and CDR2 is FQNEAQ (reference sequence). V lost 5 bases, J lost 9 bases, and 14 bases lay in between.

The chain recombines TRBV4-1 with TRBJ2-1; 7 nucleotides align to TRBD1. CDR3 size: 15 residues. V trimming: 4 bases; J trimming: 7 bases; junction bases outside the gene matches: 10. Germline assignment: CDR1 MGHRA and CDR2 YSYEKL. The CDR3 nucleotides are TGCGCCAGCAGCCCCCGGGCAGGGGGTCGGAATGAGCAGTTCTTC. Its protein is CASSPRAGGRNEQFF.

In its sample, this clone was seen once. The chain couples TRBV10-3 to TRBJ1-1, with D unclear. V was clipped by 0 bases and J by 5 bases, with 7 bases between them. Germline assignment: CDR1 ENHRY and CDR2 SYGVKD. This CDR3 has 13 residues. The CDR3 sequence is CAISESKQTEAFF. The CDR3 bases are TGTGCCATCAGTGAGTCGAAACAAACTGAAGCTTTCTTT.

This clone was counted between two and nine times. The genes are TRBV5-1 and TRBJ2-7, with 10 bases matching TRBD1. Germline CDR1 and CDR2: SGHRS and YFSETQ. The ends lost 4 bases at V and 1 base at J; junction bases unmatched: 5. CDR3 length: 15 residues. The CDR3 sequence: CASSGGQGTSYEQYF. The CDR3 nucleotides are TGCGCCAGCAGCGGGGGACAGGGGACTTCCTACGAGCAGTACTTC.